These 29 T cell receptor beta chains were sequenced from one sample in a study of shared clonotypes between healthy human individuals. Repertoires were generated with immunoSEQ multiplex PCR, while TCRdb's copy carries only in-frame clones and drops some. This table holds about 2.3 million clones, roughly 93% found once. Sequenced input: naive CD4+ T cells from PBMCs. Regarding subset: CD45RA+ positively selected. The receptors stem from a man younger than 35 in good health. Some clones in this sample may be carry-over from other donors' samples.

This clone has only one observation. The rearrangement joins TRBV15 to TRBJ1-3; 9 bases map to TRBD1. Germline lookup yields CDR1 LNHNV and CDR2 YYDKDF (reference sequence). The CDR3 runs to 14 residues. The ends lost 7 bases at V and 3 bases at J; junction bases unmatched: 4. DNA for the CDR3: TGTGCCACCACCACAGGGGGCTATGGAAACACCATATATTTT. Residues: CATTTGGYGNTIYF.

This chain links TRBV5-4 with TRBJ1-1, with D maybe TRBD1 (5 bases). The CDR3 consists of 15 residues. Deletions cut 0 bases from V and 3 bases from J, with 12 bases between. From germline, CDR1 is SGHNT and CDR2 YYREEE (reference sequence). The CDR3: CASSLAGGADTEAFF. The CDR3 nucleotides read TGTGCCAGCAGCTTGGCCGGCGGGGCCGACACTGAAGCTTTCTTT.

The V and J genes are TRBV5-1 and TRBJ2-2, with D possibly being TRBD2 (5 bases). Per germline, CDR1 SGHRS and CDR2 YFSETQ. V lost 2 bases, J lost 0 bases, and 11 bases lay in between. The CDR3 covers 16 residues. The CDR3 reads CASSFSLASNTGELFF. CDR3 in DNA: TGCGCCAGCAGCTTCTCTCTAGCCTCGAACACCGGGGAGCTGTTTTTT.

The genes are TRBV13 and TRBJ1-1, with 7 bases matching TRBD1. J was trimmed by 0 bases and V by 5 bases; bases with no gene match: 15. CDR1 and CDR2 (germline): PRHDT, FYEKMQ (reference sequence). The CDR3 totals 18 residues. This CDR3 reads CASSLRLTGEGMNTEAFF. The DNA of the CDR3 is TGTGCCAGCAGCCTAAGACTCACAGGGGAGGGGATGAACACTGAAGCTTTCTTT. The full variable domain, its missing parts supplied by reference TRBV13 and TRBJ1-1, is AAGVIQSPRHLIKEKRETATLKCYPIPRHDTVYWYQQGPGQDPQFLISFYEKMQSDKGSIPDRFSAQQFSDYHSELNMSSLELGDSALYFCASSLRLTGEGMNTEAFFGQGTRLTVV.

This clone was counted once. This sequence joins TRBV27 and TRBJ1-2, with D perhaps matching TRBD1 (6 bases). This CDR3 has 14 residues. Trimming left V 0 bases short and J 4 bases short, with 9 bases between. Per the germline V gene, CDR1 is MNHEY and CDR2 is SMNVEV (reference sequence). This CDR3 reads CASSLSQGTYGYTF. DNA for the CDR3: TGTGCCAGCAGTTTATCGCAGGGGACCTATGGCTACACCTTC.

The chain employs TRBV6-5 and TRBJ2-1; 7 nucleotides agree with TRBD1. This CDR3 comprises 12 residues. The V gene end was trimmed by 7 bases and the J gene end by 8 bases; junction bases not matched to a gene: 5. Germline assignment: CDR1 MNHEY and CDR2 SVGAGI. This CDR3 reads CASIADRDEQFF. As DNA, the CDR3 is TGTGCCAGCATCGCTGACAGGGATGAGCAGTTCTTC.

The CDR3, as DNA: TGTGCCAGCAAAACTAGCCCGTTTGCCGGGGAGCTGTTTTTT. Amino acid sequence: CASKTSPFAGELFF. The V and J genes are TRBV9 and TRBJ2-2, with a weak D call TRBD2 (6 bases). Germline CDR1 reads SGDLS; CDR2 reads YYNGEE. V was cut by 6 bases and J by 6 bases, with 15 bases left in between. This CDR3 is built from 14 residues.

This clone was counted between two and nine times. This rearrangement joins TRBV21-1 to TRBJ1-5. TRBV21-1 is a recognized pseudogene. The length of the CDR3 is 13 residues. The CDR3 DNA reads as TGTGTCACGACGGGGGGACTCAATCAGCCCCAGCATTTT. It specifies CVTTGGLNQPQHF.

The gene calls are TRBV7-9 and TRBJ2-1; D remains unclear. CDR1 is SEHNR, CDR2 FQNEAQ, per germline (reference sequence). Between the trimmed V and J ends, which lost 5 bases and 10 bases, there was a span of 21 bases. The CDR3 is 15 amino acids. The CDR3, as DNA: TGTGCCAGCAGCCCCCGCGATGGAGCCCCGAGGGAGCAGTTCTTC. This codes for CASSPRDGAPREQFF.

This chain uses TRBV9 with TRBJ2-3; D gene unclear. CDR3 length: 16 residues. In germline, CDR1 is SGDLS, CDR2 YYNGEE. The ends were cut back, 2 bases at V and 0 bases at J, with 13 bases in the middle. The CDR3 region is CASSVGGVSSTDTQYF. CDR3 DNA: TGTGCCAGCAGCGTTGGTGGAGTCTCTAGCACAGATACGCAGTATTTT.

The chain joins TRBV2 to TRBJ2-3; TRBD1 agrees at 8 bases. From germline, CDR1 is SNHLY and CDR2 FYNNEI. CDR3 length: 14 amino acids. The V and J ends lost 5 bases and 1 base, in that order; junction bases with no gene match: 2. CDR3 sequence reads: CASSLQGGTDTQYF. CDR3 DNA sequence: TGTGCCAGCAGTCTACAGGGGGGCACAGATACGCAGTATTTT.

This rearrangement joins TRBV5-5 to TRBJ1-2; D unclear. The CDR3 is made up of 15 amino acids. Germline V lookup: CDR1 SGHKS, CDR2 YYEKEE (reference sequence). Trimming stripped 2 bases from V and 2 bases from J, with 13 bases between. The CDR3 sequence: CASSLKGSENYGYTF. CDR3 DNA: TGTGCCAGCAGCTTAAAGGGATCTGAGAACTATGGCTACACCTTC.

V and J are TRBV2 and TRBJ2-4; D not certain. Germline loops: CDR1 SNHLY, CDR2 FYNNEI. Trimming cost V 7 bases and J 5 bases, with 12 bases left between them. The CDR3 runs 13 residues. The CDR3 sequence: CASTPRSENIQYF. The DNA of the CDR3 is TGTGCCAGCACCCCCCGGAGTGAAAACATTCAGTACTTC.

The chain links TRBV11-2 to TRBJ2-2; perhaps TRBD1 as D (6 bases). The CDR3 length is 15 residues. V gave up 2 bases and J gave up 0 bases, with 7 bases separating them. The germline CDR1 and CDR2 sequences are SGHAT and FQNNGV. CDR3 sequence reads: CASSLPGANTGELFF. For the CDR3, the DNA is TGTGCCAGCAGCTTACCAGGGGCGAACACCGGGGAGCTGTTTTTT.

Note on this clone: At the DNA level, this CDR3 is encoded by other sequences in the same sample as well. This rearrangement joins TRBV30 to TRBJ1-5; perhaps TRBD1 as D (5 bases). V was clipped by 0 bases and J by 4 bases, with 10 bases between them. The CDR3 covers 14 residues. CDR1 and CDR2 (germline): GTSNPN, SVGIG (reference sequence). CDR3 sequence (DNA): TGTGCCTGGAGTGTTTCCGGGGGTAATCAGCCCCAGCATTTT. This translates into CAWSVSGGNQPQHF.

The chain uses TRBV6-6 and TRBJ2-2, with TRBD1 matching over 8 bases. Germline CDR1 and CDR2: MNHNY and SVGAGI (reference sequence). The CDR3 extends over 15 amino acids. V was pared by 4 bases and J by 0 bases, with 1 base of the junction left unmatched. CDR3 protein: CASSWTGSNTGELFF. The CDR3 nucleotides are TGTGCCAGCAGTTGGACAGGGTCGAACACCGGGGAGCTGTTTTTT.

A word on this clone: This same CDR3 is encoded by further DNA sequences in the sample. The chain uses TRBV13 and TRBJ1-2, with a possible D match to TRBD1 (6 bases). Germline CDR1 reads PRHDT; CDR2 reads FYEKMQ (reference sequence). Trimming left V 3 bases short and J 4 bases short, with 9 bases between. The CDR3 contains 13 residues. CDR3 sequence reads: CASSLTGFYGYTF. The CDR3 DNA reads TGTGCCAGCAGCTTGACAGGATTCTATGGCTACACCTTC.

This clone appeared a single time. The gene calls are TRBV28 and TRBJ2-6; D is possibly TRBD2 (5 bases). The CDR3 totals 16 residues. The V and J ends lost 5 bases and 1 base respectively, with 12 bases between them. The germline CDR1 and CDR2 sequences are MDHEN and SYDVKM. The CDR3 region has the DNA TGTGCCAGCAGTGGCGGGCTGTTGTCTGGGGCCAACGTCCTGACTTTC. Translation: CASSGGLLSGANVLTF.

This sequence joins TRBV9 and TRBJ1-2; 7 bases agree with TRBD1. Germline V CDR1 and CDR2: SGDLS, YYNGEE. The CDR3 has 15 residues. The V gene end was trimmed by 2 bases and the J gene end by 0 bases; junction bases not matched to a gene: 4. The CDR3 loop reads CASSVGQVANYGYTF. As DNA, the CDR3 is TGTGCCAGCAGCGTCGGACAGGTTGCTAACTATGGCTACACCTTC. The variable domain in full, with the rest retrieved from reference TRBV9 and TRBJ1-2, is DSGVTQTPKHLITATGQRVTLRCSPRSGDLSVYWYQQSLDQGLQFLIQYYNGEERAKGNILERFSAQQFPDLHSELNLSSLELGDSALYFCASSVGQVANYGYTFGSGTRLTVV.

The rearrangement uses TRBV2 and TRBJ1-1; TRBD1 aligns across 7 bases. The CDR3 runs to 14 residues. Germline V gene data show CDR1 as SNHLY and CDR2 as FYNNEI. Trimming removed 6 bases from V and 8 bases from J; junction bases left unmatched: 12. This chain's CDR3 is CASREQGPLAEAFF. The CDR3 nucleotides read TGTGCCAGCAGGGAACAGGGGCCCTTGGCCGAAGCTTTCTTT.

There are a few counts of this clone. V and J are TRBV6-5 and TRBJ1-1, with TRBD1 matching 7 bases. The CDR3 contains 14 residues. Per germline, CDR1 MNHEY and CDR2 SVGAGI. V gave up 7 bases and J gave up 4 bases; unmatched junction bases: 9. The CDR3 reads CASTRSGGSTEAFF. CDR3 in DNA: TGTGCCAGCACCCGATCAGGGGGGAGCACTGAAGCTTTCTTT.

In its sample, this clone was seen a few times. The V and J genes are TRBV10-3 and TRBJ1-1; 9 bases are shared with TRBD1. CDR3 size: 15 residues. Germline-derived CDR1 and CDR2 are ENHRY and SYGVKD. V was clipped by 10 bases and J by 2 bases; unmatched bases: 11. CDR3 in DNA: TGTGCCACGAGGGACCGACAGGGGGAAAACACTGAAGCTTTCTTT. Amino acid sequence: CATRDRQGENTEAFF.

CDR3 DNA: TGTGCCAGCAGCGCTGACAGGGAGCAGTTCTTC. It yields the protein CASSADREQFF. The rearrangement joins TRBV5-4 to TRBJ2-1; D may be TRBD1 (6 bases). V lost 4 bases to trimming and J lost 10 bases, with 9 bases between them. This CDR3 has 11 amino acids. Germline-derived CDR1 and CDR2 are SGHNT and YYREEE (reference sequence).

The V call is TRBV12-5, the J call TRBJ1-4; D unresolved. The CDR3 spans 11 residues. Per germline, CDR1 LGHNT and CDR2 FRNRAP. Trimming left V 7 bases short and J 8 bases short, with 8 bases between. The CDR3 bases are TGTGCTAGTGTGGTGAAGGAAAAACTGTTTTTT. It specifies CASVVKEKLFF.

CDR3 DNA: TGTGCCAGTAGTACTCTGTGGGGAGACCCTTATGGATCTGGAAACACCATATATTTT. It is translated as CASSTLWGDPYGSGNTIYF. The J gene is TRBJ1-3, the V gene TRBV19, with no clear D. Trimming shortened V by 4 bases and J by 1 base, and 23 bases separated the two germline ends. Germline CDR1 LNHDA, CDR2 SQIVND (reference sequence). This CDR3 region has 19 residues.

The chain carries TRBV19 and TRBJ2-2; D possibly uses TRBD1 or TRBD2 (6 bases each). The V and J ends lost 5 bases and 0 bases respectively, with 10 bases between them. The length of the CDR3 is 15 residues. The germline V gene encodes CDR1 LNHDA and CDR2 SQIVND (reference sequence). CDR3 nucleotides: TGTGCCAGTAGTGGGGGGCCCGCGAACACCGGGGAGCTGTTTTTT. Its protein product is CASSGGPANTGELFF.

The chain employs TRBV4-1 and TRBJ1-4; weak D call: TRBD1 (6 bases). Germline lookup yields CDR1 MGHRA and CDR2 YSYEKL. CDR3 length: 16 amino acids. V was clipped by 0 bases and J by 7 bases, with 15 bases between them. CDR3 residues: CASSQDPTGRGEKLFF. CDR3 DNA sequence: TGCGCCAGCAGCCAAGACCCTACAGGGCGGGGTGAAAAACTGTTTTTT.

In regard to this clone: This same CDR3 is encoded by further DNA sequences in the sample. The rearrangement links TRBV11-2 to TRBJ2-1; unclear D gene. Germline CDR1 is SGHAT and CDR2 is FQNNGV. Trimming removed 0 bases from V and 6 bases from J, with 6 bases in between. There are 13 residues in the CDR3. The CDR3 protein is CASSLDRSNEQFF. As DNA, the CDR3 is TGTGCCAGCAGCTTAGATCGCTCCAATGAGCAGTTCTTC. The full variable domain, in which reference TRBV11-2 and TRBJ2-1 provide the parts outside the CDR3, is EAGVAQSPRYKIIEKRQSVAFWCNPISGHATLYWYQQILGQGPKLLIQFQNNGVVDDSQLPKDRFSAERLKGVDSTLKIQPAKLEDSAVYLCASSLDRSNEQFFGPGTRLTVL.

V is TRBV5-4 and J is TRBJ2-7; the match to TRBD2 covers 12 bases. The CDR3 has 14 residues. The junction had 5 bases not matched to a gene; V was cut back by 4 bases and J by 6 bases. CDR1 SGHNT and CDR2 YYREEE come from the germline V gene (reference sequence). This CDR3 reads CASSPGLAGTEQYF. CDR3 nucleotides: TGTGCCAGCAGCCCTGGACTAGCGGGAACCGAGCAGTACTTC.